The entry that follows covers one T cell receptor (beta chain) sequence. The data originate from a study of T cell responses to AZD1222 COVID-19 vaccine. The assay was immunoSEQ multiplex PCR, and TCRdb's table has in-frame clones only and misses some. This sample's table reports about 140,000 clones. Trimming removed 3 bases at V and 6 bases at J, with 17 bases between. The CDR3 consists of 16 residues. The germline CDR1 and CDR2 sequences are MNHNS and SASEGT. Sequencing used peripheral blood. The genes are TRBV6-1 and TRBJ1-4; possibly TRBD1 for D (5 bases). The source of this sequence is an adult in good health. The CDR3 bases are TGTGCCAGCAGTGATCGGTCCCGGGGGAGGGATGAAAAACTGTTTTTT. This codes for CASSDRSRGRDEKLFF.